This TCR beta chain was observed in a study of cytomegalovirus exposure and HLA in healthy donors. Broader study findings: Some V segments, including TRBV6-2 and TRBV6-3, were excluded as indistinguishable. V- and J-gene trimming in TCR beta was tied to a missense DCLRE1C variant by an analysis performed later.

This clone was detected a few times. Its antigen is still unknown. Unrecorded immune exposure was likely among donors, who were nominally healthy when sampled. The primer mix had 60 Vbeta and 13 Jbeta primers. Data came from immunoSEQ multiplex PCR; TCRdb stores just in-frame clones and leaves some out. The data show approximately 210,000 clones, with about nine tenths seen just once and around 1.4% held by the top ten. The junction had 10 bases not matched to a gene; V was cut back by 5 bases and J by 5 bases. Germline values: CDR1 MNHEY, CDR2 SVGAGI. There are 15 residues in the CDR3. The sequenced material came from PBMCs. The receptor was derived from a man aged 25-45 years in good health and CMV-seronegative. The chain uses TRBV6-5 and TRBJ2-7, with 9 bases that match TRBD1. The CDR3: CASSKRRDRAHEQYF. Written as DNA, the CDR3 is TGTGCCAGCAGTAAACGACGGGACAGGGCCCACGAGCAGTACTTC.